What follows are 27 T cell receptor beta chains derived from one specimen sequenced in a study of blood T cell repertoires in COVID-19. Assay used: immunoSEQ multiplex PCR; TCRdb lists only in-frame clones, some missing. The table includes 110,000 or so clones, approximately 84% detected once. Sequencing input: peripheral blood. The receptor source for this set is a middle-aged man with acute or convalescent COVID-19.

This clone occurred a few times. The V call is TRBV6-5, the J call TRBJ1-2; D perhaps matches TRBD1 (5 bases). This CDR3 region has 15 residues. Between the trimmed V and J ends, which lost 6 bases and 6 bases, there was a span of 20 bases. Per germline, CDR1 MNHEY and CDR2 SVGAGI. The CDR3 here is CASRTSWQGSNGYTF. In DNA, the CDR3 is TGTGCCAGCAGAACCTCCTGGCAGGGCAGTAATGGCTACACCTTC.

The CDR3 DNA follows: TGCGCCAGCAGCTTGCACGCAGGGGTTGATCACAATGAGCAGTTCTTC. It codes for CASSLHAGVDHNEQFF. The chain couples TRBV5-1 to TRBJ2-1; perhaps TRBD1 as D (6 bases). Per germline, CDR1 SGHRS and CDR2 YFSETQ. V lost 1 base, J lost 5 bases, and 16 bases lay in between. The CDR3 runs 16 residues. Looking up the rest from reference TRBV5-1 and TRBJ2-1 gives the full variable domain: KAGVTQTPRYLIKTRGQQVTLSCSPISGHRSVSWYQQTPGQGLQFLFEYFSETQRNKGNFPGRFSGRQFSNSRSEMNVSTLELGDSALYLCASSLHAGVDHNEQFFGPGTRLTVL.

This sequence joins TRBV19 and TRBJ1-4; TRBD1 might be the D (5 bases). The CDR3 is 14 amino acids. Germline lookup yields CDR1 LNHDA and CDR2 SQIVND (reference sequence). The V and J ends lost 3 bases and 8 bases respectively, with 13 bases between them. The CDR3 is CASSISGGGEKLFF. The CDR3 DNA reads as TGTGCCAGTAGTATCTCCGGCGGGGGGGAAAAACTGTTTTTT.

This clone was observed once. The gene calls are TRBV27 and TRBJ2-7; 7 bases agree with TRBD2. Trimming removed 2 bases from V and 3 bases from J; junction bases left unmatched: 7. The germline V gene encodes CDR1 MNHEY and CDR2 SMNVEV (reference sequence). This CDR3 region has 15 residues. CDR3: CASSLGRGRIYEQYF. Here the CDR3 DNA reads TGTGCCAGCAGTTTAGGGCGGGGGAGAATCTACGAGCAGTACTTC.

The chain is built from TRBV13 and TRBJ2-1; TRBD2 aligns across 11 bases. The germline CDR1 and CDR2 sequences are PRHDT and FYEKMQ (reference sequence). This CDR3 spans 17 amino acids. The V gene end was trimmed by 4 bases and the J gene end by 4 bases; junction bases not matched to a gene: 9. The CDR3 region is CASSSRRGLAAYNEQFF. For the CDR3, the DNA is TGTGCCAGCAGCTCGCGACGGGGACTAGCGGCGTACAATGAGCAGTTCTTC. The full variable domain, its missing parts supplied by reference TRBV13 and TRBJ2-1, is AAGVIQSPRHLIKEKRETATLKCYPIPRHDTVYWYQQGPGQDPQFLISFYEKMQSDKGSIPDRFSAQQFSDYHSELNMSSLELGDSALYFCASSSRRGLAAYNEQFFGPGTRLTVL.

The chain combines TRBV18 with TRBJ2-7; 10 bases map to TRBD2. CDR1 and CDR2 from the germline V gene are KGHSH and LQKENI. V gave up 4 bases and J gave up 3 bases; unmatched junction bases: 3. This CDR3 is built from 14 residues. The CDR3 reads CASSQASGGYEQYF. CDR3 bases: TGTGCCAGCTCACAAGCTAGCGGGGGCTACGAGCAGTACTTC.

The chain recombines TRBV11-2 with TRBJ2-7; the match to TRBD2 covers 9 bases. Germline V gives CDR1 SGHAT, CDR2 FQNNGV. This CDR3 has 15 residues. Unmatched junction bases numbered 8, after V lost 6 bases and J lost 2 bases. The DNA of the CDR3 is TGTGCCAGCAGGCCTCACGCGGGGGGGACCTACGAGCAGTACTTC. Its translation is CASRPHAGGTYEQYF. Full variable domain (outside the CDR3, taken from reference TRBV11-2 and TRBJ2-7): EAGVAQSPRYKIIEKRQSVAFWCNPISGHATLYWYQQILGQGPKLLIQFQNNGVVDDSQLPKDRFSAERLKGVDSTLKIQPAKLEDSAVYLCASRPHAGGTYEQYFGPGTRLTVT.

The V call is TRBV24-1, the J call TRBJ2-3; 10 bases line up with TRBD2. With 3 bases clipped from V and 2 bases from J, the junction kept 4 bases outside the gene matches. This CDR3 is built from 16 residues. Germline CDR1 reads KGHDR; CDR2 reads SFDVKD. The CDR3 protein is CATSDRLAGDTDTQYF. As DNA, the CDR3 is TGTGCCACCAGTGATAGGCTAGCGGGGGACACAGATACGCAGTATTTT.

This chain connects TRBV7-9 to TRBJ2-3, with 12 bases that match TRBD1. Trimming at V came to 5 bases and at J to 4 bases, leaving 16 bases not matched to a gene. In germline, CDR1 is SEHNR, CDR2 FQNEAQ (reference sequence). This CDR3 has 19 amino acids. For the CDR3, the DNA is TGTGCCAGCAGCCCCGAACCGGGACAGGGGGCGAGAGACGCAGATACGCAGTATTTT. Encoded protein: CASSPEPGQGARDADTQYF.

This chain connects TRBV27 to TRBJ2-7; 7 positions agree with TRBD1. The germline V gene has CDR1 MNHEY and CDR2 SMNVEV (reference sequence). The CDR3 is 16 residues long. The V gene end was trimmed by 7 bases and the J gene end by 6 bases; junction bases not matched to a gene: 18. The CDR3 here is CASTLSAGTDTSEQYF. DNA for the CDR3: TGTGCCAGCACCCTATCCGCCGGGACAGACACATCCGAGCAGTACTTC.

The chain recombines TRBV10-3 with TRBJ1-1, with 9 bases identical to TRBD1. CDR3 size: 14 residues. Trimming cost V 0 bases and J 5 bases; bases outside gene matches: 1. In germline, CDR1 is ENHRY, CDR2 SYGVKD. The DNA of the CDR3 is TGTGCCATCAGTGAGTCGGACAGGGGAACTGAAGCTTTCTTT. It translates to CAISESDRGTEAFF.

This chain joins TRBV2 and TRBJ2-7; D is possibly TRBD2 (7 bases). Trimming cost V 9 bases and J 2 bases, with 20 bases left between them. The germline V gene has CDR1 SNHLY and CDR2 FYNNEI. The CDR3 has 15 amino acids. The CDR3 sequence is CASNRQGRGTYEQYF. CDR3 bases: TGTGCCAGTAATCGGCAGGGGCGGGGGACCTACGAGCAGTACTTC.

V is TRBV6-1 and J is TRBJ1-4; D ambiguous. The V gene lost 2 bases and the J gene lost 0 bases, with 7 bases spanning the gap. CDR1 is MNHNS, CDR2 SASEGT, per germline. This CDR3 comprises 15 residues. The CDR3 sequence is CASSELRTTNEKLFF. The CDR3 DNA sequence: TGTGCCAGCAGTGAACTCAGAACAACTAATGAAAAACTGTTTTTT.

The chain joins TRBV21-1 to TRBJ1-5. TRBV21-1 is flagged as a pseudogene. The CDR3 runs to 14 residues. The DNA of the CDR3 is TGTGCCAGTCCCCCTTGTCGTAGCAATCAGCCCCAGCATTTT. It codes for CASPPCRSNQPQHF.

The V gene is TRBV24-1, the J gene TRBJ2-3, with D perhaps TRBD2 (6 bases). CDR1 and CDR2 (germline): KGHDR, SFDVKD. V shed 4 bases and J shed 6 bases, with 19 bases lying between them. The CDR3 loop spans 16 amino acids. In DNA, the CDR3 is TGTGCCACCAGTGAATGGGACTTCTCAGTCGGCGATACGCAGTATTTT. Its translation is CATSEWDFSVGDTQYF.

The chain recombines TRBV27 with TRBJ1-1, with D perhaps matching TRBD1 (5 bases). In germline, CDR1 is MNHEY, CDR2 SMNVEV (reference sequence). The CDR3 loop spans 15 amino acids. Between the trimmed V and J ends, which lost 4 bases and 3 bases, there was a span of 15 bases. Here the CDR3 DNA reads TGTGCCAGCAGTTCTTGGGGGACTTCGGACACTGAAGCTTTCTTT. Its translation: CASSSWGTSDTEAFF.

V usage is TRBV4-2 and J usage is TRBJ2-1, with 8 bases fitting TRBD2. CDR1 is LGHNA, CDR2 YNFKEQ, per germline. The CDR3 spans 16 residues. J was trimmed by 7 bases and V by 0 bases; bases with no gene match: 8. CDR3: CASSQDPQRGFNEQFF. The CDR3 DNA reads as TGTGCCAGCAGCCAAGATCCGCAGCGGGGGTTTAATGAGCAGTTCTTC.

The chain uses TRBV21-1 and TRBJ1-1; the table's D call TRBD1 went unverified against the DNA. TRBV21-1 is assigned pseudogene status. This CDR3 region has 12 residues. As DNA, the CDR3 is TGTGCCTTCCGACAGGGGAACACTGAAGCTTTCTTT. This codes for CAFRQGNTEAFF.

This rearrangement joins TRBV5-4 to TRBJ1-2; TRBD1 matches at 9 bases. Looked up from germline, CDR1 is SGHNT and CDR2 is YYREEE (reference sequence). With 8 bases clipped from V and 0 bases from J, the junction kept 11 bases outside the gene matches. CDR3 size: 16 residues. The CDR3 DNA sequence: TGTGCCAGTGCCTCCTATGGGACAGGGTCTAACTATGGCTACACCTTC. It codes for CASASYGTGSNYGYTF.

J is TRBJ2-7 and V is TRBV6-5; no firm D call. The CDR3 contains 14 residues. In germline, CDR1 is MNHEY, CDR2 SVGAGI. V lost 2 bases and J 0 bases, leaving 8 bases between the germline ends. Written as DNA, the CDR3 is TGTGCCAGCAGTTACGGGCTGCACTCCTACGAGCAGTACTTC. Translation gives CASSYGLHSYEQYF.

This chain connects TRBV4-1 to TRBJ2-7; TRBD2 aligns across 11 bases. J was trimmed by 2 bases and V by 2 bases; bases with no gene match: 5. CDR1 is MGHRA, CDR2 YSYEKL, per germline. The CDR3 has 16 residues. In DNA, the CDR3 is TGCGCCAGCAGCCAAATAGCGGGGGGGGAAGCCTACGAGCAGTACTTC. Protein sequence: CASSQIAGGEAYEQYF.

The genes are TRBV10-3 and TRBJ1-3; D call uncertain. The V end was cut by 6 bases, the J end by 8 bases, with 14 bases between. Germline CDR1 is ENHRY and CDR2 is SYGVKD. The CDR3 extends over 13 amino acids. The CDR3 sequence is CAIRAASVDTIYF. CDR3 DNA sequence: TGTGCCATCAGAGCGGCCTCGGTGGACACCATATATTTT.

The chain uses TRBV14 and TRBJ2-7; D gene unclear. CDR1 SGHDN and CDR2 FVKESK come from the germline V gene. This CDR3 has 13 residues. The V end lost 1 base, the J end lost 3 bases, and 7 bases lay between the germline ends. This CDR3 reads CASSQGSYYEQYF. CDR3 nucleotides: TGTGCCAGCAGCCAAGGCAGTTACTACGAGCAGTACTTC.

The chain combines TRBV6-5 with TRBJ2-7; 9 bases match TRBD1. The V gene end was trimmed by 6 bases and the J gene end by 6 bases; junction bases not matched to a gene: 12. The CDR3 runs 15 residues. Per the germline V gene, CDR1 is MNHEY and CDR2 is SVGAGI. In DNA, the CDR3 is TGTGCCAGCAGCTTTACACAGGGGGCGCGTTCCGAGCAGTACTTC. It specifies CASSFTQGARSEQYF.

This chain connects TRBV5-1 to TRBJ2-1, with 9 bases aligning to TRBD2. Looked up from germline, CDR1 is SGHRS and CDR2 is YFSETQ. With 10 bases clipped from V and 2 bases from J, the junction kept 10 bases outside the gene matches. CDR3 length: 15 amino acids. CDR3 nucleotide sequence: TGCGCCCGCACGGCGGGAGGGGGGGCCTACAATGAGCAGTTCTTC. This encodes CARTAGGGAYNEQFF.

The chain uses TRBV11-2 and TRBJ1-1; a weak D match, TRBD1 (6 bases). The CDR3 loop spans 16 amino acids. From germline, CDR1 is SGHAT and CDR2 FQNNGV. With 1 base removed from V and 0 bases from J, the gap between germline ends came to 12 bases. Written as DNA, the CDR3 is TGTGCCAGCAGCTTAGTGTTCGCAGGGGTGAACACTGAAGCTTTCTTT. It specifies CASSLVFAGVNTEAFF.

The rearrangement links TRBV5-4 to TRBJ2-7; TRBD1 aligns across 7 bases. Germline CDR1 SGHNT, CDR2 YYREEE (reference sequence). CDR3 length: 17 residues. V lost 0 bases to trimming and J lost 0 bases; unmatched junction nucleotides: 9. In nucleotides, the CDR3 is TGTGCCAGCAGCTTGGATCGGACAGGACAGAGCTCCTACGAGCAGTACTTC. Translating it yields CASSLDRTGQSSYEQYF.